This T cell receptor (beta chain) was sequenced for a study of blood T cells in healthy people across ages. Study-wide results and limits: Researchers report that TCR beta diversity correlated strongly with naive T cell percentage.

The germline V gene has CDR1 MNHNY and CDR2 SVGAGI (reference sequence). The CDR3 consists of 12 residues. It was with a sample-barcoded 5' primer and a J-beta primer mix that a second PCR of about 7 to 12 cycles was run. TCRdb used MiXCR to reprocess the 5' RACE reads, holding one entry per CDR3 protein. The data contain about 780,000 distinct CDR3 sequences, around a quarter of them seen just once; the ten biggest clones take up over 2.5%. In this sample, this clonotype turned up once. Its antigen is currently unknown. The junction shows a germline mismatch at one end, possibly a read error. Extraction of total RNA produced a minimum of 5.5 micrograms from each sample. This sample was shared with a second study, whose subject was T cells of mothers and their children. That report adds: Related mother-child pairs shared marginally more repertoire than unrelated pairs, though not significantly.

Sequenced material: blood. The TCR was taken from a boy under 18 in good health. V and J are TRBV6-6 and TRBJ2-7; TRBD2 is a possible D gene (6 bases). CDR3 nucleotides: TGTGTCAGCAGTCCGGGAGTGAACGAGCAGTACTTC. Its protein is CVSSPGVNEQYF.